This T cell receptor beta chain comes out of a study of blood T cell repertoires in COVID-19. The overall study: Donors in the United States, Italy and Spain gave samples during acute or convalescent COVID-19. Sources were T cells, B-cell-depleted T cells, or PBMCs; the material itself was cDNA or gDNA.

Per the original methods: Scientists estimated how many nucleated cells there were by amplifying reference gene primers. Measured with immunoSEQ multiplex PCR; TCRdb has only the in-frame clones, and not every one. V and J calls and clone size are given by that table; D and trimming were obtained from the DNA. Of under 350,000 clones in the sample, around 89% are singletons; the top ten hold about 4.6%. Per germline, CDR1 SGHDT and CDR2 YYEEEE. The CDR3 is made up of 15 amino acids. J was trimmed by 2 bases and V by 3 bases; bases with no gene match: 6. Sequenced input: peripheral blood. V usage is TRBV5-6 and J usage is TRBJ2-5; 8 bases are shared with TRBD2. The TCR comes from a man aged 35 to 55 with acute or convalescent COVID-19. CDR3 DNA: TGTGCCAGCAGCTGGACGGGGGGGCGTCAAGAGACCCAGTACTTC. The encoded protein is CASSWTGGRQETQYF.